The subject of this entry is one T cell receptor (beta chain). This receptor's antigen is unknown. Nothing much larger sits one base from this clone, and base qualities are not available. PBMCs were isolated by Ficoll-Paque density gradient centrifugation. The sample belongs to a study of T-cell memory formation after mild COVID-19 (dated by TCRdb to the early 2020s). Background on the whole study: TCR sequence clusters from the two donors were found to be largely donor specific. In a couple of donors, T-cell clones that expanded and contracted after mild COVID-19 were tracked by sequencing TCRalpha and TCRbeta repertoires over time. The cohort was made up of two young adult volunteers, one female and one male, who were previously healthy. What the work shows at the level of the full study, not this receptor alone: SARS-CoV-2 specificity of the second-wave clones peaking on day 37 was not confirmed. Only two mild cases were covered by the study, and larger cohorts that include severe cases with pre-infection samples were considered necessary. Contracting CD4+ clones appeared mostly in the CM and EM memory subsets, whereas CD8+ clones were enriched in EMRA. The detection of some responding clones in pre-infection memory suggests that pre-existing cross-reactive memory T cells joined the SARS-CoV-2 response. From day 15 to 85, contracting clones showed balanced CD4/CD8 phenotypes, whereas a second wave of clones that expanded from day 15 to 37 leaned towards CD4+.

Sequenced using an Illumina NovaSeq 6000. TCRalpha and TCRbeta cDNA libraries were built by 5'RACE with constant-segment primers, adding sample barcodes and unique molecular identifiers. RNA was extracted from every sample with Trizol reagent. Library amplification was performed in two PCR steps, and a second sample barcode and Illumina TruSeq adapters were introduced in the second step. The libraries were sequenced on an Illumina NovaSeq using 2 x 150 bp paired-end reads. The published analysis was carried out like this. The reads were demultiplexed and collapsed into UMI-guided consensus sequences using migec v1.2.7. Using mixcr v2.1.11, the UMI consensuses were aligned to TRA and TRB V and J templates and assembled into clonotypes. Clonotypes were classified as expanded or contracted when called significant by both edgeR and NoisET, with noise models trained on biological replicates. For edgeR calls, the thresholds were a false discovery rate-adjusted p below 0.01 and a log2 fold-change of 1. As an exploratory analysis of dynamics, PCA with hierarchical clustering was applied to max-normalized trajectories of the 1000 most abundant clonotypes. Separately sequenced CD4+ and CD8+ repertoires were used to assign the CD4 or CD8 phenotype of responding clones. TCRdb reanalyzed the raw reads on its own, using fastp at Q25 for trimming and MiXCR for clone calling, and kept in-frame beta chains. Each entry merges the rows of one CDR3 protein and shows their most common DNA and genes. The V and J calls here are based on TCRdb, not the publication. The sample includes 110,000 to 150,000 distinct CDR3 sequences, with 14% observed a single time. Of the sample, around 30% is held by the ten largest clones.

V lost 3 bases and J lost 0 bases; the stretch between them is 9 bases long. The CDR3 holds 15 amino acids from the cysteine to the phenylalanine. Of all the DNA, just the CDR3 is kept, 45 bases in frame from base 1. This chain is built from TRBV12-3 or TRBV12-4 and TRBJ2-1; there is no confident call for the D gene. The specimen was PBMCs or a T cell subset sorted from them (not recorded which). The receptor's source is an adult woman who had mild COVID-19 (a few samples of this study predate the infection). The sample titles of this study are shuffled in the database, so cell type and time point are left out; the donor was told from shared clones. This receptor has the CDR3 CASSFGWSSYNEQFF. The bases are TGTGCCAGCAGTTTTGGGTGGAGCTCCTACAATGAGCAGTTCTTC.